This TCR beta chain was captured in a study of blood T cell repertoires in COVID-19. Study details: The study drew acute and convalescent COVID-19 samples from the United States, Italy and Spain.

This table comes from immunoSEQ multiplex PCR, and its TCRdb copy is limited to in-frame clones, with some not included. The sample carries fewer than 120,000 clones, around nine tenths recorded once. The CDR3 runs 18 residues. J gave up 4 bases and V 2 bases, and 14 bases lay outside the gene matches. Germline V gene lookup returns CDR1 KGHDR and CDR2 SFDVKD. Source material: peripheral blood. This receptor was taken from a woman in her 50s with acute or convalescent COVID-19. The genes are TRBV24-1 and TRBJ2-7; 9 bases align to TRBD2. CDR3 residues: CATSDSPSSGGGGYEQYF. The CDR3, as DNA: TGTGCCACCAGTGATTCCCCGAGTAGCGGGGGAGGTGGTTACGAGCAGTACTTC.